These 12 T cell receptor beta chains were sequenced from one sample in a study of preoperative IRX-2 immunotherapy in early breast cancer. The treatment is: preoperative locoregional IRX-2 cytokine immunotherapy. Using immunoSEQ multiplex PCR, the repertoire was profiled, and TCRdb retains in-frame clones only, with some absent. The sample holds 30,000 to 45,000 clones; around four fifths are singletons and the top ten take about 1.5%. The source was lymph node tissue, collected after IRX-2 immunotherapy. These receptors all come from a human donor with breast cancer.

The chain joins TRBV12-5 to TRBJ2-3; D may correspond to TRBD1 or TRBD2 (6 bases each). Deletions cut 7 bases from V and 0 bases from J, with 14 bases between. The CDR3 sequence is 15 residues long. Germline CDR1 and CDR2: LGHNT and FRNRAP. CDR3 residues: CASAPSGGSTDTQYF. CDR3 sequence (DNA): TGTGCTAGTGCTCCCTCCGGGGGCAGCACAGATACGCAGTATTTT. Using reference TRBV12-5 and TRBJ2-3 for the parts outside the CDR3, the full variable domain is DARVTQTPRHKVTEMGQEVTMRCQPILGHNTVFWYRQTMMQGLELLAYFRNRAPLDDSGMPKDRFSAEMPDATLATLKIQPSEPRDSAVYFCASAPSGGSTDTQYFGPGTRLTVL.

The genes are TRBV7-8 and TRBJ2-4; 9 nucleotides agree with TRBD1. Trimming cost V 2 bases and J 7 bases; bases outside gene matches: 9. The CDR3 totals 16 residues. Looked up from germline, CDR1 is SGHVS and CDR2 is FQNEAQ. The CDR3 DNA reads TGTGCCAGCAGCTTAACCCGGGGACAGGGTGGTAACATTCAGTACTTC. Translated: CASSLTRGQGGNIQYF.

CDR3 nucleotide sequence: TGTGCCAGCAGTGAATCCAGGGGGCATCTTGAAAAACTGTTTTTT. Residues: CASSESRGHLEKLFF. The rearrangement uses TRBV25-1 and TRBJ1-4, with 8 bases identical to TRBD1. J lost 7 bases, V lost 1 base, and 5 bases had no gene match. In germline, CDR1 is MGHDK, CDR2 SYGVNS. The CDR3 loop spans 15 amino acids.

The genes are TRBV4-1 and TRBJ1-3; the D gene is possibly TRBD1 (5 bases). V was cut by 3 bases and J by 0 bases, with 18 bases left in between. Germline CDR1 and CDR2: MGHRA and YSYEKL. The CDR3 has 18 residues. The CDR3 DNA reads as TGCGCCAGCAGCCAGGATTGGGGCAGTTTCGACTCTGGAAACACCATATATTTT. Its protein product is CASSQDWGSFDSGNTIYF.

CDR3 protein: CASTSPRSGPQPQHF. The DNA for the CDR3 is TGTGCCAGCACCTCGCCCAGGTCGGGCCCTCAGCCCCAGCATTTT. The chain carries TRBV28 and TRBJ1-5; D remains unclear. Per germline, CDR1 MDHEN and CDR2 SYDVKM. The length of the CDR3 is 15 residues. V was shortened by 7 bases and J by 6 bases, with 19 bases between the two germline ends.

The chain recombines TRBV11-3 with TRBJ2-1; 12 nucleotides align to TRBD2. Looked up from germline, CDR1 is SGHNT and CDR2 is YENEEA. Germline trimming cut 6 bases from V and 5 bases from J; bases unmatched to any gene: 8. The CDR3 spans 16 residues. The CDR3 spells CASRSGLAGSHNEQFF. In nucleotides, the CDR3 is TGTGCCAGCAGATCAGGACTAGCGGGGTCCCACAATGAGCAGTTCTTC. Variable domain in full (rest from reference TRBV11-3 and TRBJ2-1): EAGVVQSPRYKIIEKKQPVAFWCNPISGHNTLYWYLQNLGQGPELLIRYENEEAVDDSQLPKDRFSAERLKGVDSTLKIQPAELGDSAVYLCASRSGLAGSHNEQFFGPGTRLTVL.

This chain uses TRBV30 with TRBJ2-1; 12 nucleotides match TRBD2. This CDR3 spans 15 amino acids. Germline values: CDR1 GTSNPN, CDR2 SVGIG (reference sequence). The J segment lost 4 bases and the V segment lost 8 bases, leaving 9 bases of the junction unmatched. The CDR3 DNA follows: TGTGCCCGAGCCCGGACTAGCGGGGTTTACAATGAGCAGTTCTTC. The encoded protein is CARARTSGVYNEQFF.

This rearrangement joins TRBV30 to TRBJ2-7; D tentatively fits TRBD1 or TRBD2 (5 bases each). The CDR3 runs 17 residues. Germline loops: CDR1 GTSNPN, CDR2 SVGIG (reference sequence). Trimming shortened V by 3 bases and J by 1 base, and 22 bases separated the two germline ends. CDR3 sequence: CAWSSGRVRDGSYEQYF. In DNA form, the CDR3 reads TGTGCCTGGAGCTCTGGTAGAGTGAGGGACGGATCCTACGAGCAGTACTTC.

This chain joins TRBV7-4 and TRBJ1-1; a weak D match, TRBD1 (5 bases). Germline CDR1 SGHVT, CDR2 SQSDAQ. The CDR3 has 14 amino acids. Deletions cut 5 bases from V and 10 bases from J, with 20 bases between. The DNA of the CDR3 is TGTGCCAGCAGCCAAGATCGGGAGGGGAGGGGAGCTTTCTTT. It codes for CASSQDREGRGAFF.

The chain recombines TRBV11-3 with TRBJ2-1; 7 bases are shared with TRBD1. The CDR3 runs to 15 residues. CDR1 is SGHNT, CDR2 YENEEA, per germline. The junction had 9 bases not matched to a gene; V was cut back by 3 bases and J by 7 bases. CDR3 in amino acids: CASSLSPTGDNEQFF. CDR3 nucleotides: TGTGCCAGCAGCTTGAGCCCAACAGGGGATAATGAGCAGTTCTTC. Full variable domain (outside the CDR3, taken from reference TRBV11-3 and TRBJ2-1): EAGVVQSPRYKIIEKKQPVAFWCNPISGHNTLYWYLQNLGQGPELLIRYENEEAVDDSQLPKDRFSAERLKGVDSTLKIQPAELGDSAVYLCASSLSPTGDNEQFFGPGTRLTVL.

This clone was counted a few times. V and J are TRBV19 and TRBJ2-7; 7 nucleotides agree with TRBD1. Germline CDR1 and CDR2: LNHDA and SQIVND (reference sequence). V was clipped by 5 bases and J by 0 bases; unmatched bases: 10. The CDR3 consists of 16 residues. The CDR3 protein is CASSHGTGETSYEQYF. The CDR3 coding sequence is TGTGCCAGTAGTCACGGAACAGGGGAGACCTCCTACGAGCAGTACTTC.

The CDR3 loop is CASSRGSGVRTDTQYF. CDR3 nucleotides: TGTGCCAGCAGTCGGGGTAGCGGGGTACGCACAGATACGCAGTATTTT. V and J are TRBV11-3 and TRBJ2-3, with 8 positions matching TRBD2. CDR1 is SGHNT, CDR2 YENEEA, per germline. The V segment lost 6 bases and the J segment 1 base; nucleotides outside the gene matches: 9. The CDR3 runs 16 residues.